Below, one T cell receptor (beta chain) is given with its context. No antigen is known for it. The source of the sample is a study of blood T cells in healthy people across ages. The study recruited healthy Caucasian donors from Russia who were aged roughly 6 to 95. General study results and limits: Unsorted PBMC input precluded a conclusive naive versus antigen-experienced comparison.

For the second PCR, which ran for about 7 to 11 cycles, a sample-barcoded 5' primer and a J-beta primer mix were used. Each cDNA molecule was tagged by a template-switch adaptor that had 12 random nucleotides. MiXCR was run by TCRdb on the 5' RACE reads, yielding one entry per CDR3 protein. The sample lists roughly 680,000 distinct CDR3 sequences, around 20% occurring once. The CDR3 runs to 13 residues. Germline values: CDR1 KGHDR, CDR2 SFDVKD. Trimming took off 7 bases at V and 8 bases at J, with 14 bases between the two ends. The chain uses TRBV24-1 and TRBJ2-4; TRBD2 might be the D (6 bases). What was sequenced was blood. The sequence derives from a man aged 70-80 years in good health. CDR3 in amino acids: CATRKTGEDIQYF. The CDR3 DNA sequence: TGTGCCACCAGAAAGACGGGAGAGGACATTCAGTACTTC.